This is a list of T cell receptor beta chains from one sample in a study of shared T cell receptors in the human thymus. Sequencing used immunoSEQ multiplex PCR; TCRdb keeps in-frame clones, though not all of them. This sample has 720,000 or so clones, with approximately 85% found just once. This same sample was also taken into another study, of human thymus T cells.

The source material was thymocytes. Receptors originate from a girl under three years old with a congenital heart defect. CDR3s include the opening cysteine and the closing phenylalanine or tryptophan. The D gene is left open where the match is weak. Not every row has a clone size; where given, it reads once, few, many or a size class.

abundance,d_gene,j_gene,v_gene,CDR3nt,CDR3aa
once,TRBD1,TRBJ2-7,TRBV28,TGTGCCAGCAGTTTCAACAGGGGGGAATGTTACGAGCAGTACTTC,CASSFNRGECYEQYF
-,TRBD1,TRBJ1-5,TRBV28,TGTGCCAGCAGATTCGACAGGGCCAATCAGCCCCAGCATTTT,CASRFDRANQPQHF
-,-,TRBJ1-2,TRBV5-4,TGTGCCAGCAGCTTGGGGGCGTCCTATGGCTACACCTTC,CASSLGASYGYTF
-,-,TRBJ1-4,TRBV6-5,TGTGCCAGCAGTTACTCTCGGGGGGCAGATGAAAAACTGTTTTTT,CASSYSRGADEKLFF
-,-,TRBJ2-4,TRBV29-1,TGCAGCGTCGAAGTTGGCCAAAACATTCAGTACTTC,CSVEVGQNIQYF
-,TRBD1,TRBJ1-5,TRBV6-4,TGTGCCAGCAGTGACACCATCCCGGGACAGGGAGGTAGCAATCAGCCCCAGCATTTT,CASSDTIPGQGGSNQPQHF
-,-,TRBJ1-2,TRBV29-1,-,CSVAEGSPF
-,TRBD2,TRBJ2-2,TRBV4-3,TGCGCCAGCAGCCAACACCGGGACTACGCGAACACCGGGGAGCTGTTTTTT,CASSQHRDYANTGELFF
-,TRBD1,TRBJ2-7,TRBV27,TGTGCCAGCAGTCAATCTCCGGGACAGGGGGCGCGGCCCTTAGGAGGGGAGCAGTACTTC,CASSQSPGQGARPLGGEQYF
-,TRBD1,TRBJ1-3,TRBV19,TGTGCCAGTACCCAACTCCTTTCTCCGGGACAGGCTATCTCTGGAAACACCATATATTTT,CASTQLLSPGQAISGNTIYF
-,-,TRBJ2-7,TRBV21-1,TGTGCCGAATTCGGGACACACTCCTACGAGCAGTACTTC,CAEFGTHSYEQYF
-,TRBD1,TRBJ1-4,TRBV6-6,TGTGCCAGCAGTTACCCCGGGACAGGGGATGAAAAACTGTTTTTT,CASSYPGTGDEKLFF
-,TRBD1,TRBJ1-1,TRBV11-2,TGTGCCAGCACCAATCGACCAGAAAGGACAGGGTTAAACACTGAAGCTTTCTTT,CASTNRPERTGLNTEAFF
few,TRBD2,TRBJ2-7,TRBV28,TGTGCCAGCAGTACCGGGACTAGCGGGGGTTCACCTAGGGGGAGTAGGGAGTGCGAGCAGTACTTC,CASSTGTSGGSPRGSRECEQYF
-,-,TRBJ1-2,TRBV2,TGTGCCAGCAGTGAAGCATGGAAACTGACACCCTACTATGGCTACACCTTC,CASSEAWKLTPYYGYTF
-,-,TRBJ1-5,TRBV5-8,TGTGCCAGCAGCTCCAGGACAGTTAGCAATCAGCCCCAGCATTTT,CASSSRTVSNQPQHF
-,TRBD2,TRBJ2-5,TRBV5-6,TGTGCCAGCAGCTTGACGGGGAGGGAGGAGACCCAGTACTTC,CASSLTGREETQYF
-,TRBD2,TRBJ2-7,TRBV9,TGTGCCAGCAGCGTCGACGCCGGGACTAGCAGTTCCTACGAGCAGTACTTC,CASSVDAGTSSSYEQYF
-,TRBD1,TRBJ1-5,TRBV7-6,TGTGCCAGCAGCCTGACAGGGGGCGAGGGTCAGCCCCAGCATTTT,CASSLTGGEGQPQHF
-,-,TRBJ1-2,TRBV5-4,TGTGCCAGCAGCTTGGGAAGGGGTGGCTACACCTTC,CASSLGRGGYTF
-,-,TRBJ1-1,TRBV19,TGTGCCAGTAGTACTCAGGGGAAACTTGGGAACACTGAAGCTTTCTTT,CASSTQGKLGNTEAFF
once,TRBD1,TRBJ1-2,TRBV4-1,TGCGCCAGCAGCCAAGATGGACGGGGAACAGGGGGCGATTATAACTATGGCTACACCTTC,CASSQDGRGTGGDYNYGYTF
-,-,TRBJ2-7,TRBV6-1,TGTGCCAGCAGTGAAGCGTGGCGGGGGCCCCCCTACGAGCAGTACTTC,CASSEAWRGPPYEQYF
-,-,TRBJ1-3,TRBV4-1,TGCGCCAGCAGCCTAAATACTGGAAACACCATATATTTT,CASSLNTGNTIYF
-,-,TRBJ1-5,TRBV6-5,TGTGCCAGCAGCGCAGTTTATAGCAATCAGCCCCAGCATTTT,CASSAVYSNQPQHF
once,TRBD1,TRBJ2-6,TRBV27,TGTGCCAGCAGTCCCATCACAGGGGCTGGGGCCAACGTCCTGACTTTC,CASSPITGAGANVLTF
-,TRBD2,TRBJ2-3,TRBV5-6,TGTGCCAGCAGCTTCCTTTTTCCTAGCGGGGTCTCCACAGATACGCAGTATTTT,CASSFLFPSGVSTDTQYF
-,-,TRBJ1-3,TRBV2,TGTGCCAGCGGCAAACACCCCCGACTCTTCTCTGGAAACACCATATATTTT,CASGKHPRLFSGNTIYF
-,-,TRBJ2-1,TRBV7-9,TGTGCCAGCAGCCCAATGGGAGCGCCTCAGTTCTTC,CASSPMGAPQFF
-,-,TRBJ2-7,TRBV5-1,TGCGCCAGCAGCTTAAATAGATCCTACGAGCAGTACTTC,CASSLNRSYEQYF
-,TRBD2,TRBJ2-1,TRBV6-6,TGTGCCAGCAGTTACAGTCTATCACGCCCGGGGGGGGAGCAGTTCTTC,CASSYSLSRPGGEQFF
-,-,TRBJ1-5,TRBV5-1,TGCGCCAGCAGCTTGTCGGGAAATCAGCCCCAGCATTTT,CASSLSGNQPQHF
few,TRBD2,TRBJ2-4,TRBV2,TGTGCCAGCCGCCCCCTAGCGGGGGGTAATCTAGCCAAAAACATTCAGTACTTC,CASRPLAGGNLAKNIQYF
-,-,TRBJ1-2,TRBV5-1,TGCGCCAGCAGCGGCGGGAGAAATGCCTATGGCTACACCTTC,CASSGGRNAYGYTF
-,TRBD1,TRBJ2-7,TRBV5-1,TGCGCCAGCCGGCCCACGACAGGGTCCTACGAGCAGTACTTC,CASRPTTGSYEQYF
once,-,TRBJ2-3,TRBV29-1,TGCAGCGTTGAGAAAAGGACTTCACTTTTT,CSVEKRTSLF
-,-,TRBJ2-7,TRBV9,TGTGCCAGCAGCGGGCCTCCATTCCCCTACGAGCAGTACTTC,CASSGPPFPYEQYF
-,-,TRBJ2-7,TRBV6-5,TGTGCCAGCAGGAGAGATATCTACGAGCAGTACTTC,CASRRDIYEQYF